Below, 13 T cell receptor beta chains from the same sample are listed, as sequenced in a study of cytomegalovirus exposure and HLA in healthy donors. PCR used 60 Vbeta primers and 13 Jbeta primers. The assay was immunoSEQ multiplex PCR, and TCRdb's table has in-frame clones only and misses some. Counted here are fewer than 250,000 clones, 80% occurring once; the ten biggest clones make up around 1%. Sequenced sample: PBMCs. These receptors all come from a woman in her 40s in good health and CMV-seronegative.

The chain has TRBV6-6 and TRBJ1-1; TRBD1 is a possible D gene (5 bases). This CDR3 has 14 residues. V dropped 8 bases and J dropped 4 bases, with 17 bases sitting between them. Germline-derived CDR1 and CDR2 are MNHNY and SVGAGI (reference sequence). The CDR3 spells CASGLRAQATEAFF. The CDR3 DNA sequence: TGTGCCAGCGGCCTCAGGGCGCAGGCCACTGAAGCTTTCTTT.

The CDR3 bases are TGTGCCTGGAGAGACTCCCATGAGCAGTTCTTC. Its translation: CAWRDSHEQFF. The rearrangement links TRBV30 to TRBJ2-1; D gene unclear. The CDR3 is made up of 11 amino acids. Trimming left V 3 bases short and J 8 bases short, with 8 bases between. Germline CDR1 and CDR2: GTSNPN and SVGIG (reference sequence).

This clone was observed once. The chain uses TRBV7-8 and TRBJ1-2, with D uncertain. The CDR3 consists of 13 residues. Germline CDR1 and CDR2: SGHVS and FQNEAQ. Between the trimmed V and J ends, which lost 3 bases and 2 bases, there was a span of 7 bases. The CDR3 region is CASSLEINYGYTF. CDR3 in DNA: TGTGCCAGCAGCTTGGAGATCAACTATGGCTACACCTTC.

This clone is a singleton in its sample. The J gene is TRBJ1-4, the V gene TRBV19, with 7 bases fitting TRBD1. Germline loops: CDR1 LNHDA, CDR2 SQIVND (reference sequence). The CDR3 runs 14 residues. With 7 bases clipped from V and 4 bases from J, the junction kept 6 bases outside the gene matches. CDR3 loop: CASTLTGINEKLFF. CDR3 DNA sequence: TGTGCCAGTACCTTGACAGGGATTAATGAAAAACTGTTTTTT.

This clone was seen more than once but under ten times. This CDR3 is CASSGTSTEQFF. CDR3 in DNA: TGTGCCAGCAGCGGGACTAGTACTGAGCAGTTCTTC. The chain couples TRBV7-2 to TRBJ2-1; 8 nucleotides match TRBD2. Trimming cost V 5 bases and J 9 bases; bases outside gene matches: 3. The CDR3 runs to 12 residues. CDR1 is SGHTA, CDR2 FQGNSA, per germline.

V is TRBV7-2 and J is TRBJ2-7; perhaps TRBD1 as D (5 bases). V was clipped by 1 base and J by 6 bases, with 16 bases between them. Germline lookup yields CDR1 SGHTA and CDR2 FQGNSA. This CDR3 has 15 residues. DNA for the CDR3: TGTGCCAGCAGCTTAGTAGGATCGCAGGGTCGCGAGCAGTACTTC. This codes for CASSLVGSQGREQYF.

This chain connects TRBV6-6 to TRBJ1-3; D not resolved. The CDR3 spans 14 residues. CDR1 is MNHNY and CDR2 is SVGAGI in the germline V gene (reference sequence). V was shortened by 0 bases and J by 2 bases, with 5 bases between the two germline ends. This CDR3 is CASSYSNTGNTIYF. For the CDR3, the DNA is TGTGCCAGCAGTTACTCAAATACTGGAAACACCATATATTTT.

V is TRBV7-9 and J is TRBJ2-1; 7 positions agree with TRBD2. V trimming: 1 base; J trimming: 8 bases; junction bases outside the gene matches: 2. This CDR3 contains 13 residues. CDR1 and CDR2 (germline): SEHNR, FQNEAQ (reference sequence). The CDR3 bases are TGTGCCAGCAGCTTAGTAGCGGGTCATGAGCAGTTCTTC. Its translation is CASSLVAGHEQFF.

The V and J genes are TRBV6-6 and TRBJ2-6, with D maybe TRBD1 (5 bases). CDR3 length: 15 residues. Trimming pared 5 bases from V and 0 bases from J, leaving 8 bases between. Germline CDR1 reads MNHNY; CDR2 reads SVGAGI (reference sequence). The CDR3: CASSTGSSGANVLTF. Here the CDR3 DNA reads TGTGCCAGCAGTACAGGATCCTCTGGGGCCAACGTCCTGACTTTC.

The chain recombines TRBV4-2 with TRBJ2-1, with 11 bases that match TRBD1. The CDR3 runs 16 residues. Trimming took 3 bases from V and 5 from J; bases not matched to a gene: 6. Germline assignment: CDR1 LGHNA and CDR2 YNFKEQ. The DNA of the CDR3 is TGTGCCAGCAGCCAGGAGGGGGGACAGGGGGACAATGAGCAGTTCTTC. Translating it yields CASSQEGGQGDNEQFF.

J is TRBJ2-7 and V is TRBV27; D unclear. This CDR3 comprises 14 residues. Trimming took off 2 bases at V and 0 bases at J, with 8 bases between the two ends. Looked up from germline, CDR1 is MNHEY and CDR2 is SMNVEV (reference sequence). CDR3 region: CASSLVRGSYEQYV. The DNA of the CDR3 is TGTGCCAGCAGTTTAGTACGAGGCTCCTACGAGCAGTACGTC.

J is TRBJ2-5 and V is TRBV25-1; the D gene is possibly TRBD1 (6 bases). This CDR3 region has 15 residues. CDR1 and CDR2 from the germline V gene are MGHDK and SYGVNS. V gave up 3 bases and J gave up 4 bases, with 15 bases separating them. The CDR3 sequence is CASSDFRGARETQYF. In nucleotides, the CDR3 is TGTGCCAGCAGTGATTTCAGGGGAGCGAGAGAGACCCAGTACTTC.

This clone was observed a single time. The rearrangement links TRBV4-3 to TRBJ2-1; 7 bases align to TRBD1. J lost 4 bases, V lost 3 bases, and 6 bases had no gene match. The CDR3 has 15 residues. Germline CDR1 LGHNA, CDR2 YSLEER. The CDR3 region has the DNA TGCGCCAGCAGCCAGGACCGGGACAGTTACAATGAGCAGTTCTTC. Its protein is CASSQDRDSYNEQFF.